This entry describes one TCR beta chain. The length of the CDR3 is 14 residues. V trimming: 0 bases; J trimming: 9 bases; junction bases outside the gene matches: 2. Looked up from germline, CDR1 is SGHKS and CDR2 is YYEKEE (reference sequence). Authors' processing steps: Estimates of nucleated cell counts were drawn from the amplification of reference gene primers. TCRdb keeps only in-frame clones here, not all; method: immunoSEQ multiplex PCR. Clonal size and the V and J genes are those of that table, whereas D and trimming came from the DNA. Counted here are 200,000 to 250,000 clones, roughly 84% occurring once; the ten biggest clones make up about 3.6%. This specimen belongs to a study of blood T cell repertoires in COVID-19. The wider study: The United States, Italy and Spain provided the acute and convalescent COVID-19 samples. PBMCs, B-cell-depleted T cells, or T cells provided the cDNA or gDNA that made up the material.

The sequencing input was peripheral blood. This rearrangement joins TRBV5-5 to TRBJ2-1; TRBD2 aligns across 11 bases. The TCR sequence derives from a woman aged 80 or over with acute or convalescent COVID-19. The CDR3 protein is CASSLGLAGSEQFF. The CDR3 nucleotides are TGTGCCAGCAGCTTGGGACTAGCGGGGAGTGAGCAGTTCTTC.